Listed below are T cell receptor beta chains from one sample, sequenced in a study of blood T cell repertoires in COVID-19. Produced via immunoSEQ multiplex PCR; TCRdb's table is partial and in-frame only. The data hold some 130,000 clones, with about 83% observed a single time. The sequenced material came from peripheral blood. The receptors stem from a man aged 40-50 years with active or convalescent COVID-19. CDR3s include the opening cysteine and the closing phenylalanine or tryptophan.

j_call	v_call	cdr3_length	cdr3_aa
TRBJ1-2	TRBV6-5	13	CASRDRANYGYTF
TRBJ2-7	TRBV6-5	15	CASSYGGTGVWEQYF
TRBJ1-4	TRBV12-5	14	CASGLVAGGEKLFF
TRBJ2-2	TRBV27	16	CASGLKKDRGTGELFF
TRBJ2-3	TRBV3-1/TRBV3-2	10	CASSQVKLYF
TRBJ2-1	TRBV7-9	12	CASSLGGLWQFF
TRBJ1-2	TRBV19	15	CASSIDQTVSDGYTF
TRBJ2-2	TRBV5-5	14	CASSLDTRTGELFF
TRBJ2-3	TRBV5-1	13	CASSLAQVDTQYF
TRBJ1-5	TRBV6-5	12	CASRQGNQPQHF
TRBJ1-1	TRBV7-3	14	CASSLQAANTEAFF
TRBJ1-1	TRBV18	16	CASSPFDRGDRPEAFF
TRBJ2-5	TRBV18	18	CASSPMVGSGGFQETQYF
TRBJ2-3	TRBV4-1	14	CASSQDRLAGFQYF
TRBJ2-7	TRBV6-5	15	CASSLAGTGRYEQYF
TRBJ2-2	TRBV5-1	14	CASSLRQGGGELFF
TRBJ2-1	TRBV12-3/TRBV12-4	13	CASSGPDRGGQFF
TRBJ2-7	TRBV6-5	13	CASSPTWTGEQYF
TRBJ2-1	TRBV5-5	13	CASSPIIMNEQFF
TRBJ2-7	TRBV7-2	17	CASSLVGPGTSRYEQYF
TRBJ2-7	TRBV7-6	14	CASSTGQGVGEQYF
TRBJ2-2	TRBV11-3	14	CASSPPQGTGELFF
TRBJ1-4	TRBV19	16	CASSTPDSGLNEKLFF
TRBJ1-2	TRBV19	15	CASIARGKEGYGYTF
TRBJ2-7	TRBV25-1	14	CASRGQYEGSEQYF
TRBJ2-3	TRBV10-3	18	CAISREGGSGGGTDTQYF
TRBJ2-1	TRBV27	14	CASSLAGTYNEQFF
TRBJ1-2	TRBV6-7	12	CAGSYRGVGYTF
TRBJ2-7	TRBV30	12	CAWSSPPYEQYF
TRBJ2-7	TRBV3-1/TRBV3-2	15	CASSRAPGQGYEQYF
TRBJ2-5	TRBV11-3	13	CASSRDVQETQYF
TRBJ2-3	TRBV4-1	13	CASSQGSWDTQYF
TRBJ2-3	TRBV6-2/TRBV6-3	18	CASSYPSWLAGDTDTQYF
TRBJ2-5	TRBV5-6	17	CASSSSRGDAKVPTQYF
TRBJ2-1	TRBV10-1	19	CASSGGLAGGRGFYNEQFF
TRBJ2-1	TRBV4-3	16	CASSQDGTGPYNEQFF
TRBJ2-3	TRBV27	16	CASSSIGLAGGDTQYF
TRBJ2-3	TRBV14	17	CASSQVRQPDPVATQYF
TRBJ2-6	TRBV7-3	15	CASTNSISGANVLTF
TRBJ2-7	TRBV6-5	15	CASTSGEPLSYEQYF
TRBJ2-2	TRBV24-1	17	CATSDPTSGGATGELFF
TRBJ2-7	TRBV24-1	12	CATSDLRGEQYF
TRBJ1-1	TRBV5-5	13	CASSLETGREAFF
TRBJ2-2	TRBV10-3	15	CAISPGQANTGELFF
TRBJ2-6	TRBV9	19	CASSPDGGGLTSGANVLTF
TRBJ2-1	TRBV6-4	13	CASSDQDNNEQFF
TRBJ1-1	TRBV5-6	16	CASSRRWAQINTEAFF
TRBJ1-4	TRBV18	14	CASSPGQGGEKLFF
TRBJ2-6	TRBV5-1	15	CASSSGQSGANVLTF
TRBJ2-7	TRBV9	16	CASSVGGQVGFSEQYF
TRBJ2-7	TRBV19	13	CATRGDRRYEQYF
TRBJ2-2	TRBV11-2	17	CASSPPRGTTNTGELFF
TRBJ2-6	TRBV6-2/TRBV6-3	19	CASSYRGQGRRSGANVLTF
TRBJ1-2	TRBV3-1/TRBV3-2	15	CACSQEVQGYYGFTF
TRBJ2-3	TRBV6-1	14	CASSDGQGRDTQYF